The 21 T cell receptor beta chains listed next were all sequenced from one sample in a study of technical replicates of blood from a few donors. Sequencing was performed with immunoSEQ multiplex PCR; in TCRdb, only in-frame clones are kept and a portion is missing. Among 78,000 or so clones listed, 70% to 90% were seen once. The sample was T cells isolated from PBMCs. These receptors were collected from a human donor in good health.

This clone was recorded once. The rearrangement uses TRBV7-2 and TRBJ1-4, with D tentatively TRBD1 (6 bases). This CDR3 has 16 amino acids. From germline, CDR1 is SGHTA and CDR2 FQGNSA. Trimming removed 4 bases at V and 0 bases at J, with 12 bases between. The CDR3 DNA sequence: TGTGCCAGCAGCTCTAAGGCAGGGGCAACTAATGAAAAACTGTTTTTT. This gives the protein CASSSKAGATNEKLFF.

The CDR3 is CASSKRLAGGHGELFF. The CDR3 DNA is TGTGCCAGCAGCAAAAGACTAGCGGGAGGGCACGGGGAGCTGTTTTTT. The chain is built from TRBV7-9 and TRBJ2-2, with 14 nucleotides matching TRBD2. V lost 5 bases, J lost 7 bases, and 6 bases stayed unmatched. The V gene's germline CDR1 is SEHNR and CDR2 FQNEAQ (reference sequence). The CDR3 covers 16 residues.

The chain uses TRBV4-2 and TRBJ2-2, with 8 bases that match TRBD2. Germline assignment: CDR1 LGHNA and CDR2 YNFKEQ. The CDR3 length is 17 residues. Trimming removed 3 bases from V and 5 bases from J; junction bases left unmatched: 11. CDR3 nucleotides: TGTGCCAGCAGCCACCCCGGGGCGGGAGGACGGACCGGGGAGCTGTTTTTT. Its translation is CASSHPGAGGRTGELFF.

The genes are TRBV6-5 and TRBJ2-1; 7 positions match TRBD1. The CDR3 length is 16 residues. The germline V gene has CDR1 MNHEY and CDR2 SVGAGI. V lost 2 bases, J lost 9 bases, and 13 bases stayed unmatched. The CDR3 DNA is TGTGCCAGCAGTTACGGCGGCACAGGGGTTAGGAGTGAGCAGTTCTTC. Amino acid sequence: CASSYGGTGVRSEQFF.

This chain connects TRBV11-2 to TRBJ2-5, with a weak D call TRBD1 (7 bases). Germline CDR1 reads SGHAT; CDR2 reads FQNNGV. This CDR3 has 15 amino acids. V was pared by 1 base and J by 5 bases, with 14 bases between. The CDR3 DNA reads TGTGCCAGCAGCTTAGGGAGGGGGCTGTGGGAGACCCAGTACTTC. Its translation: CASSLGRGLWETQYF.

The V and J genes are TRBV21-1 and TRBJ2-2; the D call of TRBD2 is as the table states it, not checked on the DNA. TRBV21-1 is annotated as a pseudogene. The CDR3 has 17 amino acids. The CDR3 spells CASSLLSSGRNTGELFF. The CDR3 nucleotides read TGTGCCAGCAGCCTATTATCTAGCGGGAGGAACACCGGGGAGCTGTTTTTT.

This chain uses TRBV29-1 with TRBJ1-4; D is unresolved. Trimming removed 3 bases from V and 5 bases from J, with 4 bases in between. The germline gives CDR1 SQVTM, CDR2 ANQGSEA. The CDR3 has 11 residues. The CDR3 coding sequence is TGCAGCGTTGACAGGAATGAAAAACTGTTTTTT. Protein: CSVDRNEKLFF.

The CDR3 loop reads CASSHNWAYLPGELFF. CDR3 DNA sequence: TGTGCCAGCAGCCATAATTGGGCCTACCTGCCCGGGGAGCTGTTTTTT. This chain links TRBV7-3 with TRBJ2-2; no clear D gene. Germline V gives CDR1 SGHTA, CDR2 FQGTGA. This CDR3 region has 16 residues. V shed 5 bases and J shed 6 bases, with 19 bases lying between them.

The V call is TRBV11-2, the J call TRBJ1-1; TRBD1 might be the D (5 bases). The V gene lost 2 bases and the J gene lost 5 bases, with 6 bases spanning the gap. The CDR3 is made up of 12 amino acids. Germline CDR1 SGHAT, CDR2 FQNNGV. The CDR3 loop is CASSLRQTEAFF. The CDR3 bases are TGTGCCAGCAGCTTAAGACAGACTGAAGCTTTCTTT.

This chain connects TRBV23-1 to TRBJ1-3; D is unresolved. TRBV23-1 is annotated as an ORF whose role is uncertain. The ends were cut back, 6 bases at V and 0 bases at J, with 6 bases in the middle. The CDR3 consists of 13 residues. The CDR3 bases are TGCGCCAGCAGCTACAGCTCTGGAAACACCATATATTTT. Amino acid sequence: CASSYSSGNTIYF.

In its sample, this clone was seen once. Mismatch with germline at one junction end may stem from a read error. CDR3 protein: CSVEGGQGANEEFF. The CDR3 DNA is TGCAGCGTGGAAGGTGGACAGGGGGCAAATGAGGAGTTCTTC. The chain has TRBV29-1 and TRBJ2-1; 11 bases are shared with TRBD1. The CDR3 totals 14 residues. Germline CDR1 SQVTM, CDR2 ANQGSEA.

This chain joins TRBV28 and TRBJ2-6, with TRBD1 as a possible D gene (5 bases). The germline V and J ends were trimmed by 4 bases and 2 bases, with 21 bases remaining between them. Germline V CDR1 and CDR2: MDHEN, SYDVKM. There are 19 residues in the CDR3. The CDR3 DNA sequence: TGTGCCAGCAGTTCTCTTACGACAGTCATCTTAACTGGGGCCAACGTCCTGACTTTC. Translation gives CASSSLTTVILTGANVLTF.

This clone came up once. The rearrangement uses TRBV9 and TRBJ2-1, with a possible D match to TRBD2 (6 bases). Trimming cost V 4 bases and J 8 bases, with 19 bases left between them. This CDR3 spans 15 amino acids. Germline CDR1 is SGDLS and CDR2 is YYNGEE. The CDR3 region has the DNA TGTGCCAGCAGCCCCTTCGGAGGGTTGATCGATGAGCAGTTCTTC. Translation gives CASSPFGGLIDEQFF.

The rearrangement links TRBV7-2 to TRBJ1-5; 9 bases align to TRBD1. V lost 2 bases to trimming and J lost 4 bases; unmatched junction nucleotides: 12. The germline CDR1 and CDR2 sequences are SGHTA and FQGNSA. CDR3 size: 18 residues. As DNA, the CDR3 is TGTGCCAGCAGCTTACAGGGACAGGGAATAGGGAGGAATCAGCCCCAGCATTTT. Translated: CASSLQGQGIGRNQPQHF.

The chain combines TRBV6-5 with TRBJ2-2; D perhaps matches TRBD1 (5 bases). This CDR3 is 13 amino acids long. The V gene lost 0 bases and the J gene lost 13 bases, with 12 bases spanning the gap. Germline lookup yields CDR1 MNHEY and CDR2 SVGAGI. CDR3 DNA sequence: TGTGCCAGCAGTTACTCGTTGGGGCTAGTGCTGTTTTTT. This codes for CASSYSLGLVLFF.

This sequence joins TRBV11-3 and TRBJ1-1, with 7 bases matching TRBD1. V lost 1 base and J lost 1; bases outside the gene matches: 3. The CDR3 is made up of 15 amino acids. Germline V CDR1 and CDR2: SGHNT, YENEEA. The CDR3 coding sequence is TGTGCCAGCAGCTTAGGGGGACAGAGGAACACTGAAGCTTTCTTT. It yields the protein CASSLGGQRNTEAFF.

The rearrangement links TRBV5-1 to TRBJ2-7; 8 bases are shared with TRBD2. With V trimmed by 0 bases and J by 7 bases, 6 bases remained unmatched. The germline V gene encodes CDR1 SGHRS and CDR2 YFSETQ. This CDR3 has 14 residues. The CDR3 DNA sequence: TGCGCCAGCAGCTTGGCCTTCGGGAGGGGGGAGCAGTACTTC. Translated: CASSLAFGRGEQYF.

The chain recombines TRBV19 with TRBJ1-1, with 8 nucleotides matching TRBD1. Trimming at V came to 3 bases and at J to 6 bases, leaving 6 bases not matched to a gene. Germline CDR1 is LNHDA and CDR2 is SQIVND (reference sequence). The CDR3 extends over 14 amino acids. CDR3 amino acids: CASSMDREWPEAFF. For the CDR3, the DNA is TGTGCCAGTAGTATGGACAGGGAATGGCCTGAAGCTTTCTTT.

This clone turned up a few times. The V gene is TRBV7-9, the J gene TRBJ2-1; 16 bases are a match to TRBD2. The trim removed 3 bases at V and 4 bases at J, leaving 6 bases unmatched. CDR3 length: 18 amino acids. The V gene's germline CDR1 is SEHNR and CDR2 FQNEAQ (reference sequence). Here the CDR3 reads CASSFPGLAGGPYNEQFF. CDR3 DNA: TGTGCCAGCAGCTTTCCGGGACTAGCGGGAGGGCCTTACAATGAGCAGTTCTTC.

This clone has just one count. This chain joins TRBV28 and TRBJ2-1; 14 bases line up with TRBD2. Trimming at V came to 8 bases and at J to 8 bases, leaving 8 bases not matched to a gene. Germline V gene data show CDR1 as MDHEN and CDR2 as SYDVKM. The CDR3 extends over 15 amino acids. The CDR3 loop reads CASRRLAGGGHEQFF. The CDR3 DNA is TGTGCCAGCCGGCGACTAGCGGGAGGGGGCCATGAGCAGTTCTTC.

This sequence joins TRBV6-5 and TRBJ1-2, with 7 bases identical to TRBD1. CDR1 and CDR2 from the germline V gene are MNHEY and SVGAGI. Trimming took 1 base from V and 6 from J; bases not matched to a gene: 5. The CDR3 runs 14 residues. CDR3: CASSYFGRGDGYTF. The CDR3 nucleotides read TGTGCCAGCAGTTACTTCGGCAGGGGGGATGGCTACACCTTC.